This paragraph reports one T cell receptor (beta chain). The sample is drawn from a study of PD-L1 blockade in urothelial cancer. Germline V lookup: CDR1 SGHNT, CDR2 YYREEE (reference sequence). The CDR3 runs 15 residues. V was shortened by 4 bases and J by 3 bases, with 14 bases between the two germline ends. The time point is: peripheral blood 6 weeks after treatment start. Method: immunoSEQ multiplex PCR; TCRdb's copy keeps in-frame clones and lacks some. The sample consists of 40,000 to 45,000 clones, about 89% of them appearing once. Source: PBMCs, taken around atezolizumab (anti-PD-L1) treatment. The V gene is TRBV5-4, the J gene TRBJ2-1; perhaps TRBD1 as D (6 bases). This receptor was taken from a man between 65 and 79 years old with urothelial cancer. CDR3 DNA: TGTGCCAGCAGCCGGGTGGACAGAAACTACAATGAGCAGTTCTTC. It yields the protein CASSRVDRNYNEQFF.